These T cell receptor beta chains were read from a single sample in a study of cytomegalovirus exposure and HLA in healthy donors. Profiled with immunoSEQ multiplex PCR; TCRdb holds only in-frame clones, not every one. The sample includes 100,000 to 150,000 clones, 75% to 85% of them seen just once. Specimen: PBMCs. The receptors shown here come from a woman in her forties in good health and CMV-seronegative. The CDR3 runs from the conserved cysteine through the conserved F or W. The D gene is left open where the match is weak.

d_call j_call cdr3_length v_call cdr3_aa cdr3_nt
TRBD1 TRBJ1-4 15 TRBV5-1 CASSPTEGQGEKLFF TGCGCCAGCAGCCCAACCGAGGGACAGGGCGAAAAACTGTTTTTT
NA TRBJ2-3 14 TRBV7-3 CASSLTGGTDTQYF TGTGCCAGCAGCTTAACGGGCGGGACAGATACGCAGTATTTT
NA TRBJ2-1 12 TRBV2 CASTTDSNEQFF TGTGCCAGCACCACGGACTCGAACGAGCAGTTCTTC
TRBD2 TRBJ2-3 16 TRBV5-1 CASSLVLAGTTDTQYF TGCGCCAGCAGCTTGGTTCTAGCGGGGACCACAGATACGCAGTATTTT
NA TRBJ2-3 16 TRBV9 CASSVAPSLGLDAQYF TGTGCCAGCAGCGTAGCACCGAGTTTGGGACTCGATGCGCAGTATTTT
TRBD2 TRBJ2-7 15 TRBV4-2 CASSQGLSSSYEQYF TGTGCCAGCAGCCAGGGACTATCCAGCTCCTACGAGCAGTACTTC
NA TRBJ1-4 13 TRBV11-2 CASSLGASEKLFF TGTGCCAGCAGCTTAGGGGCATCGGAAAAACTGTTTTTT
TRBD2 TRBJ2-3 15 TRBV9 CASGRGSYPTDTQYF TGTGCCTCGGGGCGGGGGAGCTACCCCACAGATACGCAGTATTTT
TRBD1 TRBJ2-2 14 TRBV29-1 CSVARQGYTGELFF TGCAGCGTTGCTCGACAGGGGTACACCGGGGAGCTGTTTTTT
NA TRBJ2-1 15 TRBV5-6 CASSLGTATYNEQFF TGTGCCAGCAGCCTAGGGACTGCGACCTACAATGAGCAGTTCTTC
NA TRBJ1-6 14 TRBV7-2 CASSYGGGGSPLHF TGTGCCAGCAGCTACGGGGGTGGGGGTTCACCCCTCCACTTT
NA TRBJ2-5 13 TRBV6-6 CASSVNGQETQYF TGTGCCAGCAGTGTGAACGGTCAAGAGACCCAGTACTTC
NA TRBJ1-1 13 TRBV21-1 CASSLTGNTEAFF TGTGCCAGCAGTTTAACAGGGAACACTGAAGCTTTCTTT
NA TRBJ2-7 14 TRBV18 CASSPEPGTYEQYF TGTGCCAGCTCACCGGAGCCAGGGACCTACGAGCAGTACTTC
NA TRBJ2-3 14 TRBV28 CASRRGLSTDTQYF TGTGCCAGCCGACGGGGACTTAGCACAGATACGCAGTATTTT